This TCR beta chain was found in a study of T cell repertoires in cytomegalovirus infection. About the study: Public signatures in TCR beta pointed to CMV infection and matching HLA type. The study, taken as a whole, reports: Individuals carrying CMV plus the relevant HLA were identified by cumulative frequency of public TCR beta families.

To note about this clonotype: Its antigen is as yet unknown.

Trimming stripped 0 bases from V and 2 bases from J, with 8 bases between. The CDR3 loop spans 15 amino acids. The germline CDR1 and CDR2 sequences are LGHNA and YSLEER. From the reads, TCRdb called clonotypes with MiXCR, one entry per CDR3 protein. The repertoire has under 200,000 distinct CDR3 sequences, roughly 9.8% of them found once; the top ten carry approximately 4.2%. This receptor was obtained from a human donor in good health (CMV status not recorded). Some clones in this sample may be carry-over from other donors' samples. Sample: PBMCs. The V call is TRBV4-3, the J call TRBJ1-5; D call uncertain. CDR3 DNA sequence: TGCGCCAGCAGCCAAGATTCGGCAGGCAATCAGCCCCAGCATTTT. Amino acids: CASSQDSAGNQPQHF.